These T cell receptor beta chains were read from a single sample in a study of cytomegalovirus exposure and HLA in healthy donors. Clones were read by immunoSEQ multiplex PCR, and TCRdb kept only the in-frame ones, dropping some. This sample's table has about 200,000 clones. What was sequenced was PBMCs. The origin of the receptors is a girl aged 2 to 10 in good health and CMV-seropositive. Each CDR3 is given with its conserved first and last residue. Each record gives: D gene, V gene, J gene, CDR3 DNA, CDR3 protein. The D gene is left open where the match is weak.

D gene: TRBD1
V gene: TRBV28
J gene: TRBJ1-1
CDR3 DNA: TGTGCCAGCGGAGCGACAGGGCGCGTCCCGAACACTGAAGCTTTCTTT
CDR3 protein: CASGATGRVPNTEAFF

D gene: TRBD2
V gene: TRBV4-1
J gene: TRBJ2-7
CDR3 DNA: TGCGCCAGCAGCCAAGATTCGGAGACTAGCGGAAGGCGGTACTTC
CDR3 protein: CASSQDSETSGRRYF

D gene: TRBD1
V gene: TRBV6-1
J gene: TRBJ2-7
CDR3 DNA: TGTGCCAGCTCCCCCGGGACAGGGTACCCCTACGAGCAGTACTTC
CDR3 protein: CASSPGTGYPYEQYF

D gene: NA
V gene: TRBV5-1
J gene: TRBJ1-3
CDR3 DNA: TGCGCCAGCAGCTTGGCTTCGAGCTCTGGAAACACCATATATTTT
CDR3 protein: CASSLASSSGNTIYF

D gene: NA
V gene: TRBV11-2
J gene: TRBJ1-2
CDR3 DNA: TGTGCCAGCAACCCCGACAGAAGCTATGGCTACACCTTC
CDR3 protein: CASNPDRSYGYTF

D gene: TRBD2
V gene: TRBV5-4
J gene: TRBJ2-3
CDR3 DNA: TGTGCCAGCAGTCCGGGACTAGCTGGGGGGGATACGCAGTATTTT
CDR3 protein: CASSPGLAGGDTQYF

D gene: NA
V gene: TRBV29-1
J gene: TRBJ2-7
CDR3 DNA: TGCAGCGTTGCGGGTAGCTCCTACGAGCAGTACTTC
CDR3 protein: CSVAGSSYEQYF

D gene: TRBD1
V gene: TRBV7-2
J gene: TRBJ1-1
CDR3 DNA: TGTGCCAGCAGCTCGGGACAGATCGACTCGAACACTGAAGCTTTCTTT
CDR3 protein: CASSSGQIDSNTEAFF

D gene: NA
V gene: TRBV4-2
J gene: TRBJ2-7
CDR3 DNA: TGTGCCAGCAGCCAAGATGCGTCAGGGATACTGGTTGAGGAGCAGTACTTC
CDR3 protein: CASSQDASGILVEEQYF

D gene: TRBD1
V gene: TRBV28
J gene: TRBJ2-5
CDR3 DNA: TGTGCCAGCAGTTCCACAGGGGGCGAGGAGACCCAGTACTTC
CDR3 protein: CASSSTGGEETQYF

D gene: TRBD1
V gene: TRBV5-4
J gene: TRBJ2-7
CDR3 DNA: TGTGCCAGCAGACTAGACAGGGGAGGTAACGAGCAGTACTTC
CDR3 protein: CASRLDRGGNEQYF

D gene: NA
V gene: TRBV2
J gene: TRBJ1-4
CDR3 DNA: TGTGCCAGCAATGGACTGAAGAATGAAAAACTGTTTTTT
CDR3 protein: CASNGLKNEKLFF

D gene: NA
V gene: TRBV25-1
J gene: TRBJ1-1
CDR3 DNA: TGTGCCAGCAGTGAAGGGAGGGGCACTGAAGCTTTCTTT
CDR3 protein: CASSEGRGTEAFF

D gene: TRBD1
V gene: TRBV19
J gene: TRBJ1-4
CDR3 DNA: TGTGCCACTCACAGGGGGCCCGCAACTAATGAAAAACTGTTTTTT
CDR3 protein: CATHRGPATNEKLFF

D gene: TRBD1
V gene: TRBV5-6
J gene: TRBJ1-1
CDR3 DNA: TGTGCCAGCAGCCCAAGGGACAGGGGGTACACTGAAGCTTTCTTT
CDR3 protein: CASSPRDRGYTEAFF

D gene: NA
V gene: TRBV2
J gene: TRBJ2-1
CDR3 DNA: TGTGCCAGCAGTGAGGGTAGCTTTTTTGAGCAGTTCTTC
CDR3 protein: CASSEGSFFEQFF

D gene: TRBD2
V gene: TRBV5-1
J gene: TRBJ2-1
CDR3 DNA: TGCGCCAGCAGCAGCGGGGGATCAGCCTACAATGAGCAGTTCTTC
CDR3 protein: CASSSGGSAYNEQFF

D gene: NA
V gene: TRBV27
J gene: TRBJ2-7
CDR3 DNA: TGTGCCAGCAGGGCGGGGACAGAAGCCACCTACGAGCAGTACTTC
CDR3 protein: CASRAGTEATYEQYF

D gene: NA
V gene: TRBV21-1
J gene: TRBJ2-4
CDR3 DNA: TGTGCCAGCAGCGATTATTGTCCAGGTCTCCTAGCCAAAAACATTCAGTACTTC
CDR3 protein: CASSDYCPGLLAKNIQYF

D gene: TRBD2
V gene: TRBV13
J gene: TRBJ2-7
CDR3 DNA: TGTGCCAGCAGCACCAGGACTAGCGGGAGAAAGCAGTACTTC
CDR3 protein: CASSTRTSGRKQYF

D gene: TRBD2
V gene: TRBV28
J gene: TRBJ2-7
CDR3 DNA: TGTGCCAGCAGTTTGGTACTAGCGGGAGCGTTAGGGGAATACGAGCAGTACTTC
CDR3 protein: CASSLVLAGALGEYEQYF

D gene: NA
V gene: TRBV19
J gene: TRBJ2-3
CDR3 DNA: TGTGCCAGTCTGGGAGTTGGAGATACGCAGTATTTT
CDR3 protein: CASLGVGDTQYF

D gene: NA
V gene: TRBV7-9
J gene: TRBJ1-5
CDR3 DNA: TGTGCCAGCAGCTTAATTGGCGGAGATCAGCCCCAGCATTTT
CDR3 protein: CASSLIGGDQPQHF

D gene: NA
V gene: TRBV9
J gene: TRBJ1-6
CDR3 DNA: TGTGCTTCTGGGCACTTTAATTCACCCCTCCACTTT
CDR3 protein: CASGHFNSPLHF

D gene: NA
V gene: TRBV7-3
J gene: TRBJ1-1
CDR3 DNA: TGTGCCAGCAGCTCTGGAGGTGGGAACACTGAAGCTTTCTTT
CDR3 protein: CASSSGGGNTEAFF

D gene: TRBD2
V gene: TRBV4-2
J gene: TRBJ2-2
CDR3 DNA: TGTGCCAGCAGCCAACCGCCGGGACTAGCGGGAGTAAACACCGGGGAGCTGTTTTTT
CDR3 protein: CASSQPPGLAGVNTGELFF

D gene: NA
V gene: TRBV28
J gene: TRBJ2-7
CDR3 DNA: TGTGCCAGCAGTCCCCCCATTTACGCGGGCCACTCCTACGAGCAGTACTTC
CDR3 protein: CASSPPIYAGHSYEQYF

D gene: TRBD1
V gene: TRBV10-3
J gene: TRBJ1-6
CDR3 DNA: TGTGCCATCAGTGAGTCTAGGACAGGGCATAATTCACCCCTCCACTTT
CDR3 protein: CAISESRTGHNSPLHF

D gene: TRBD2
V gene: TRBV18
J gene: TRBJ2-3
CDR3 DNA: TGTGCCAGCTCAGGACTAGCGGGCCAACAAGATACGCAGTATTTT
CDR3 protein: CASSGLAGQQDTQYF

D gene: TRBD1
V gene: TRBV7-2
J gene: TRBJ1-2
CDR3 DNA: TGTGCCAGCAGCTGGGGGACAGTCTATGGCTACACCTTC
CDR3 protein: CASSWGTVYGYTF

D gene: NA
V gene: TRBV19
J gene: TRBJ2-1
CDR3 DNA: TGTGCCAGTAGTATTTCCCGCAATGAGCAGTTCTTC
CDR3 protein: CASSISRNEQFF

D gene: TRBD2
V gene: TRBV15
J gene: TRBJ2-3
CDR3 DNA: TGTGCCACCAGCAGAGAAACGAGCGGGGCAGATACGCAGTATTTT
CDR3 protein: CATSRETSGADTQYF

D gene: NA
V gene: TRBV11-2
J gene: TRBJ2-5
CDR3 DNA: TGTGCCAGCAGCTTAGATAGGGAGACTAGGTACTTAGAGACCCAGTACTTC
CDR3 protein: CASSLDRETRYLETQYF

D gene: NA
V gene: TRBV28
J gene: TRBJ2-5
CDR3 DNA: TGTGCCAGCAGCTCAGGGCTAGGTGACGAGACCCAGTACTTC
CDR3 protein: CASSSGLGDETQYF

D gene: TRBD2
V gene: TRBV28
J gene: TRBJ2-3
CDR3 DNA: TGTGCCAGCAGTTTAACAGCGCTAGCGGCCACAGATACGCAGTATTTT
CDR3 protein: CASSLTALAATDTQYF

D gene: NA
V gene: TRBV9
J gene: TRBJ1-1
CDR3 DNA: TGTGCCAGCAGCGTGGCAGGAAACACTGAAGCTTTCTTT
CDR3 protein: CASSVAGNTEAFF

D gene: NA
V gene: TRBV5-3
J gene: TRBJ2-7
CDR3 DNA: TGTGCCAGAAGCTTGCACGGGACAAGGGAATTCTCCTACGAGCAGTACTTC
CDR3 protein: CARSLHGTREFSYEQYF

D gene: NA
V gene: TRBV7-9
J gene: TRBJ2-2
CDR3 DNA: TGTGCCAGCAGCTTAACAGCAATAGCGGCCGCGAACACCGGGGAGCTGTTTTTT
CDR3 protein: CASSLTAIAAANTGELFF

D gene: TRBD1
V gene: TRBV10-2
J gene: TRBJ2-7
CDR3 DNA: TGCGCCAGCAGTGCGGCGGGACAGGGATCCTACGAGCAGTACTTC
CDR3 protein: CASSAAGQGSYEQYF

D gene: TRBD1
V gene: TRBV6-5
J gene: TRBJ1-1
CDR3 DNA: TGTGCCTCCGCGGACAGGGTGAACACTGAAGCTTTCTTT
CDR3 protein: CASADRVNTEAFF